This TCR beta chain emerged from a study of blood T cell repertoires in COVID-19. Authors' processing steps: Estimation of nucleated cell counts relied on the amplification of reference gene primers. The protocol was immunoSEQ multiplex PCR, while the TCRdb copy is restricted to in-frame clones and leaves out a portion. V and J calls and clone size are given by that table; D and trimming were obtained from the DNA. The sample consists of approximately 37,000 clones, 75% to 95% of them appearing once. Deletions cut 2 bases from V and 5 bases from J, with 15 bases between. The CDR3 spans 15 residues. The V gene's germline CDR1 is SGHTA and CDR2 FQGNSA.

The source of this sequence is a woman at least 80 years old with acute or convalescent COVID-19. The chain uses TRBV7-2 and TRBJ1-1, with D perhaps matching TRBD1 (6 bases). The sample comprised peripheral blood. This CDR3 reads CASSLRWDILTEAFF. CDR3 DNA: TGTGCCAGCAGCTTAAGGTGGGACATACTAACTGAAGCTTTCTTT.